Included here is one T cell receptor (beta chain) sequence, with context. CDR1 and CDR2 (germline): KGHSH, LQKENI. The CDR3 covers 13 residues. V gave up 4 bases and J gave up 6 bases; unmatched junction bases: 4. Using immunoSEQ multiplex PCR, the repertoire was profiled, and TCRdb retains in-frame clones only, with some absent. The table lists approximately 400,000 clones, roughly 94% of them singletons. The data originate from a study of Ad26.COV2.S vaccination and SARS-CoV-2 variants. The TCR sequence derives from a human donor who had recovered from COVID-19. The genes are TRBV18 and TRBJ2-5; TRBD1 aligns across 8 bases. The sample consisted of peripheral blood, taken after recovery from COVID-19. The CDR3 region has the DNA TGTGCCAGCTCACTCGGACAGGGAAAGACCCAGTACTTC. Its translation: CASSLGQGKTQYF.